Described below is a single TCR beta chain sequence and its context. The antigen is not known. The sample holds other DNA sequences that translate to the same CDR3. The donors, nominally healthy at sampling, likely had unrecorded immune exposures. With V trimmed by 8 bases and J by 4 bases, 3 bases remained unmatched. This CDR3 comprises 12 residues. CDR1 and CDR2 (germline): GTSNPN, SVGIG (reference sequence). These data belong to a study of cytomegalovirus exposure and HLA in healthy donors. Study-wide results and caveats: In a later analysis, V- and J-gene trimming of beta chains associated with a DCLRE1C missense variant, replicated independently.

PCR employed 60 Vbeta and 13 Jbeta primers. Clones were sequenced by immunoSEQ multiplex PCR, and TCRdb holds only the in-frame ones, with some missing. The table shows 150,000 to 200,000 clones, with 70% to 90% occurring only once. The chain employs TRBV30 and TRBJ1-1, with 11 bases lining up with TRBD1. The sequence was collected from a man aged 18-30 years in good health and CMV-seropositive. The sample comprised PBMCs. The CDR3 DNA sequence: TGTGCCCGGGACAGGGGGGGCACTGAAGCTTTCTTT. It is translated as CARDRGGTEAFF.